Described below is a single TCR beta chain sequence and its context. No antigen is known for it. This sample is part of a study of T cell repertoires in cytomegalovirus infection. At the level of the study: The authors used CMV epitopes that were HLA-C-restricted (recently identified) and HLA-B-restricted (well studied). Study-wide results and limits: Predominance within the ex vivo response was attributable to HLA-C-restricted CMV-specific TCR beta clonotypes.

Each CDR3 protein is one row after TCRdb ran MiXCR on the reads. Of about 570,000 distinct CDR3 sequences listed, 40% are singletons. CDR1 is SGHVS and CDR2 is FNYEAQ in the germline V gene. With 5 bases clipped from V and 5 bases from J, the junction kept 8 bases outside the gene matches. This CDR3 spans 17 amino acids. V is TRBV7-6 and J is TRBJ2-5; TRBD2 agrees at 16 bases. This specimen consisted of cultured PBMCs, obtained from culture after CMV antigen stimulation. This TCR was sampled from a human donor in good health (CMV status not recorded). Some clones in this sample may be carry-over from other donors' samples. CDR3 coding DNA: TGTGCCAGCAGCCCTAAGACGGGACTAGCGGGAGGGGAGACCCAGTACTTC. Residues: CASSPKTGLAGGETQYF.